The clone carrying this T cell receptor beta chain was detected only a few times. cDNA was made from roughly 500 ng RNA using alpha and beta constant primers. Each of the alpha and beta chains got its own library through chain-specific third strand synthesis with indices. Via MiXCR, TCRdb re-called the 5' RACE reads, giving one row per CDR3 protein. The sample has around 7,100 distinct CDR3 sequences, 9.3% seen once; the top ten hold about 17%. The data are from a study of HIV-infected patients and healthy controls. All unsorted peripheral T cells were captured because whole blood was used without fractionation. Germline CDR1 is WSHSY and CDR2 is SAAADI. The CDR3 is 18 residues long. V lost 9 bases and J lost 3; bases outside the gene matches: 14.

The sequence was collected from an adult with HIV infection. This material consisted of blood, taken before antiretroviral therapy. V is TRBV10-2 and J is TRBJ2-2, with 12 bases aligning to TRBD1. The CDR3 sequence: CASSNRDRGLRDTGELFF. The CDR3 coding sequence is TGCGCCAGTAGCAACCGGGACAGGGGGCTCAGGGACACCGGGGAGCTGTTTTTT.